The clone carrying this TCR beta chain was seen many times. The antigen is not known. These data belong to a study of Graves' ophthalmopathy and Graves' hyperthyroidism. Study observations and caveats: Blood also held most thyroid clonotypes expanded above 0.001 frequency.

RNA transcripts provided the template for amplifying TCR beta CDR3 regions. RT-PCR in the first round used HTBI primers; a second-round multiplex PCR followed. TCRdb processed the multiplex PCR reads anew with MiXCR; each CDR3 protein has one entry. The sample contains 1 million to 1.3 million distinct CDR3 sequences, roughly two fifths of which appear only once. The hyperthyroidism patients, aged 18 to 65, had been newly diagnosed, with under 2 months' duration. The CDR3 extends over 12 amino acids. V was shortened by 4 bases and J by 8 bases, with 11 bases between the two germline ends. CDR1 and CDR2 from the germline V gene are MNHEY and SVGAGI.

The chain couples TRBV6-5 to TRBJ1-2; D unclear. The clonotype was recovered from an adult man with Graves' hyperthyroidism. The sequenced material came from peripheral blood or thyroid tissue (not recorded which). The CDR3 protein is CASSSPGWGYTF. CDR3 DNA sequence: TGTGCCAGCAGTTCTCCGGGTTGGGGCTACACCTTC.